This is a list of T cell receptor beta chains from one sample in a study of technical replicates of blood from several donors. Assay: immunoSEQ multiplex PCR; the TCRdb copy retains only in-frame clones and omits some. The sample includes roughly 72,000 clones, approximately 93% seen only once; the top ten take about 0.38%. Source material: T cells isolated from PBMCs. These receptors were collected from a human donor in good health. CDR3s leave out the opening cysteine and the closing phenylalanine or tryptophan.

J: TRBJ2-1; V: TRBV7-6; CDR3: ASSLGSGNYNEQF
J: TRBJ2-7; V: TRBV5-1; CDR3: ASSLDSTYEQY
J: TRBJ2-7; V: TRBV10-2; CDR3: ASSELREVVEQY
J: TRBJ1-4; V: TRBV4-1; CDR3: ASSHNSGGEKLF
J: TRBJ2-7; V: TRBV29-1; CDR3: SVDSDSSYEQY
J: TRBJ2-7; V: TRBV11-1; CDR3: ASSKGGGQGDYEQY
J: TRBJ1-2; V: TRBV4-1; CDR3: ASSQEPRDGGYT
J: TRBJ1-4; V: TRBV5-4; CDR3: ASSPGGGYDNEKLF
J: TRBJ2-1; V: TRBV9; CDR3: ASSVADNEQF
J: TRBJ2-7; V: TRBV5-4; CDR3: ASSFDPGLAGAGEQY
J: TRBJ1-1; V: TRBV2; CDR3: ASSAFLEATGAF
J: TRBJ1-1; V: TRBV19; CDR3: ASTQDINTEAF
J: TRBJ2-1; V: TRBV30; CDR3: AWNPRGGPYNEQF
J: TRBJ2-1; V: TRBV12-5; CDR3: ASGSRTGTGDYNEQF
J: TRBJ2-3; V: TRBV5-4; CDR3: ASSGGLASTDTQY
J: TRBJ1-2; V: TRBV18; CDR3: ASSPYSSNYGYT
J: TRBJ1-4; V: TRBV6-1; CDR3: ASSGDRGVLVGEKLF
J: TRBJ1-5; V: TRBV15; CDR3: ATSRDRTPVQAQH
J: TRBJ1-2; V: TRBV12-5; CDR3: ASGFSGGIYGYT
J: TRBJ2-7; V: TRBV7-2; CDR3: ASSPYPSTGSSYEQY
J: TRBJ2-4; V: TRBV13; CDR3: ASSSLFRGRNIQY
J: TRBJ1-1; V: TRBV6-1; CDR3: ASSINRVNTEAF
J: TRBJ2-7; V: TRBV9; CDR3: ASSASGVGGYEQY
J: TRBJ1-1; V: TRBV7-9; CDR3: ASSMTGGAAEAF
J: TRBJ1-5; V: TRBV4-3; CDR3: ASSQDYGTGGGQPQH
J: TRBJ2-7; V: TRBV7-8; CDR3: ASSLGTTYEQY
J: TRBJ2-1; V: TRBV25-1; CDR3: ASSPHRDRGRNEQF
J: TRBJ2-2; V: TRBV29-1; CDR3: SANRGQTGELF
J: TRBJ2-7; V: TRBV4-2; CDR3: ASSQDWAGLSYEQY
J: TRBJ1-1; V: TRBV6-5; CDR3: ASSYSNSGNTEAF
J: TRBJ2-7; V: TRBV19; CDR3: ASSHPHRAGTYEQY
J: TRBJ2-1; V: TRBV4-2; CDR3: ASSPHPPHLSSYNEQF
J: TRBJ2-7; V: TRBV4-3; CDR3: ASSQDHMGYSYEQY
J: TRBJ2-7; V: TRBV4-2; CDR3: ASSQEAGEGYEQY
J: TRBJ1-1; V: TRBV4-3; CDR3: ASSQDGARNEAF
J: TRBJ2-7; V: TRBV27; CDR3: ASSPAAGEISYEQY
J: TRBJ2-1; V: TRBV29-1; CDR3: SVEAVRGGNEQF
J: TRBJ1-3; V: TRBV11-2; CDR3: ASSFLQGTTGNTIY
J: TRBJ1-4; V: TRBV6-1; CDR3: ASSEAGLNEKLF
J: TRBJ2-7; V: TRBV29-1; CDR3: SVRTPGEQY
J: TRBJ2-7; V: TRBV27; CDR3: ASSPGLAGTYEQY
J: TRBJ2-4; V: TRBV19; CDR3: ASSIGSIGAKNIQY
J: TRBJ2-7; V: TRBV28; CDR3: ATWTGDEQY
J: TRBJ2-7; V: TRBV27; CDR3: ASSRTSGTATYEQY
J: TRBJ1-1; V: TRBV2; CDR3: ASSESRRTEAF
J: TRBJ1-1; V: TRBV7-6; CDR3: ASVPGGENTEAF
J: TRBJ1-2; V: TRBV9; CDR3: ASSDLQGRGGYT
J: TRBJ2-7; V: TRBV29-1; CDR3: SVTRTGGYEQY
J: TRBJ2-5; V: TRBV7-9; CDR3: ASSPSYAGYQQETQY
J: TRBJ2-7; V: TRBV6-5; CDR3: ASRTGTTNYEQY
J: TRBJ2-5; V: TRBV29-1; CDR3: SVEGQLLQETQY
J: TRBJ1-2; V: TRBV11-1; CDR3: ASSLGTVYGYT
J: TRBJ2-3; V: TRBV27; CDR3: ASSYPGQGTDTQY
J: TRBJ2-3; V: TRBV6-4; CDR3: ASSGLAGADTQY
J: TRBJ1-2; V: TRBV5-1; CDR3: ASSLMTGKSYGYT
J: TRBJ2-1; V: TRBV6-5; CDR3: ASSRTLEDEQF
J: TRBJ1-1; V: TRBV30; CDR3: AWSVGRRLEAF
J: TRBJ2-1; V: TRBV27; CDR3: ASRTGRNNEQF
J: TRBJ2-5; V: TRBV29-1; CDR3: SVEGLAGGIGTQY
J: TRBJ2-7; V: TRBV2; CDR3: ASLAASSYEQY